The rows below give T cell receptor beta chains drawn from one sample of a study of blood T cell repertoires in COVID-19. Clones were read by immunoSEQ multiplex PCR, and TCRdb kept only the in-frame ones, dropping some. The sample consists of fewer than 200,000 clones, approximately 87% of them appearing once. What was sequenced was PBMCs or T cells enriched from blood (not recorded which). The receptors were sampled from a woman between 50 and 59 years old who had recovered from COVID-19. Both conserved end residues are part of each CDR3. The order of the fields is J gene, D gene, V gene, clone size, CDR3 DNA, CDR3 protein. A D gene is named only where the DNA matches it firmly. A clone size is listed for some rows: how often the clone was seen (once, few, many), or a class if it is expanded.

J: TRBJ2-5; D: -; V: TRBV9; size: once; DNA: TGTGCCAGCAGCCCCCGGTACCAAGAGACCCAGTACTTC; CDR3: CASSPRYQETQYF
J: TRBJ1-1; D: -; V: TRBV2; size: once; DNA: TGTGCCAGCAGTGAATGGGAGGGGAGAAACACTGAAGCTTTCTTT; CDR3: CASSEWEGRNTEAFF
J: TRBJ2-4; D: -; V: TRBV28; size: -; DNA: TGTGCCAGCAGTCCACTCACAGGGAGAAAGGACATTCAGTACTTC; CDR3: CASSPLTGRKDIQYF
J: TRBJ1-1; D: -; V: TRBV12-3/TRBV12-4; size: -; DNA: TGTGCCAGCAGACAGGACGCTGAAGCTTTCTTT; CDR3: CASRQDAEAFF
J: TRBJ2-3; D: TRBD2; V: TRBV9; size: -; DNA: TGTGCCAGCAGCGTCGGCGGGAGGCACACAGATACGCAGTATTTT; CDR3: CASSVGGRHTDTQYF
J: TRBJ1-2; D: TRBD1; V: TRBV9; size: -; DNA: TGTGCCAGCAGCGCCCACCGGACAGGGATTAACTATGGCTACACCTTC; CDR3: CASSAHRTGINYGYTF
J: TRBJ2-5; D: TRBD2; V: TRBV5-1; size: -; DNA: TGCGCCAGCAGCTTAGCTAGCGGGGCCCTCGGGGAGACCCAGTACTTC; CDR3: CASSLASGALGETQYF
J: TRBJ1-2; D: TRBD1; V: TRBV30; size: -; DNA: TGTGCCTCGGGACAGGTACATAACTATGGCTACACCTTC; CDR3: CASGQVHNYGYTF
J: TRBJ2-3; D: TRBD2; V: TRBV7-2; size: -; DNA: TGTGCCAGCAGGTACACTAGCGGGAGGGGAGATACGCAGTATTTT; CDR3: CASRYTSGRGDTQYF
J: TRBJ2-5; D: TRBD2; V: TRBV28; size: -; DNA: TGTGCCAGCAGTAACAGCGGGGGGGCAAGAGAGACCCAGTACTTC; CDR3: CASSNSGGARETQYF
J: TRBJ1-1; D: TRBD1; V: TRBV4-3; size: -; DNA: TGCGCCAGCAGCCCAAGGACAGGGGGAGGAACTGAAGCTTTCTTT; CDR3: CASSPRTGGGTEAFF
J: TRBJ1-2; D: TRBD1; V: TRBV9; size: -; DNA: TGTGCCAGCAGCGAAGGGACAGGAGCTAACTATGGCTACACCTTC; CDR3: CASSEGTGANYGYTF
J: TRBJ1-6; D: -; V: TRBV28; size: -; DNA: TGTGCCAGCAGTTTCAGAAATTCACCCCTCCACTTT; CDR3: CASSFRNSPLHF
J: TRBJ1-6; D: TRBD1; V: TRBV28; size: once; DNA: TGTGCCAGCAGTTATGCGGACAGGGGGCAATCACCCCTCCACTTT; CDR3: CASSYADRGQSPLHF
J: TRBJ1-5; D: -; V: TRBV2; size: -; DNA: TGTGCCAGCAGTGAAGCCTATGACAGGAGTCAGCCCCAGCATTTT; CDR3: CASSEAYDRSQPQHF
J: TRBJ2-5; D: TRBD2; V: TRBV20-1; size: -; DNA: TGCAGTGCTAGTTCTAGCGGGGGGGCCGGAGAGACCCAGTACTTC; CDR3: CSASSSGGAGETQYF
J: TRBJ2-1; D: -; V: TRBV2; size: -; DNA: TGTGCCAGCACAAGTTTTAGCTCCTACAATGAGCAGTTCTTC; CDR3: CASTSFSSYNEQFF
J: TRBJ1-2; D: -; V: TRBV27; size: -; DNA: TGTGCCAGCAGTTTAGCAGGGAAGGTCTATGGCTACACCTTC; CDR3: CASSLAGKVYGYTF
J: TRBJ2-5; D: TRBD1; V: TRBV27; size: -; DNA: TGTGCCAGCAGTTTAAGTAGGGCAGGGGGCCCCGAGACCCAGTACTTC; CDR3: CASSLSRAGGPETQYF
J: TRBJ2-2; D: -; V: TRBV28; size: -; DNA: TGTGCCAGCAGCCTTCCTAACACCGGGGAGCTGTTTTTT; CDR3: CASSLPNTGELFF
J: TRBJ1-2; D: TRBD1; V: TRBV11-3; size: -; DNA: TGTGCCAGCAGCTTCCAGGGGGCTGACTATGGCTACACCTTC; CDR3: CASSFQGADYGYTF
J: TRBJ1-2; D: TRBD1; V: TRBV11-3; size: few; DNA: TGTGCCAGCAGCCATAAGGGACAGGGATACGGCTACACCTTC; CDR3: CASSHKGQGYGYTF
J: TRBJ2-5; D: TRBD2; V: TRBV6-1; size: -; DNA: TGTGCCAGCAGTGGAGCGGGGGCATCGGAGACCCAGTACTTC; CDR3: CASSGAGASETQYF
J: TRBJ2-3; D: -; V: TRBV10-3; size: -; DNA: TGTGCCATCAGTAGAGCGGTTAGCACAGATACGCAGTATTTT; CDR3: CAISRAVSTDTQYF
J: TRBJ2-3; D: TRBD2; V: TRBV18; size: -; DNA: TGTGCCAGCTCACCACCGTTATCTAGCGGGGCCACAGATACGCAGTATTTT; CDR3: CASSPPLSSGATDTQYF
J: TRBJ1-4; D: -; V: TRBV5-1; size: -; DNA: TGCGCCAGCAGATGGGCGCCGGGGAATGAAAAACTGTTTTTT; CDR3: CASRWAPGNEKLFF
J: TRBJ1-1; D: -; V: TRBV27; size: once; DNA: TGTGCCAGCAGCCCTGGTTCGGCTGAAGCTTTCTTT; CDR3: CASSPGSAEAFF
J: TRBJ2-1; D: -; V: TRBV11-3; size: -; DNA: TGTGCCAGCACCGCTGGAAGCGGTCGATCTTACAATGAGCAGTTCTTC; CDR3: CASTAGSGRSYNEQFF
J: TRBJ2-2; D: TRBD1; V: TRBV18; size: -; DNA: TGTGCCAGCTCACGAGTCCGATTTAGGGGACAGTTGAACACCGGGGAGCTGTTTTTT; CDR3: CASSRVRFRGQLNTGELFF
J: TRBJ1-2; D: -; V: TRBV7-2; size: -; DNA: TGTGCCAGCAGCTTACCGACGGAGCGCTATGGCTACACCTTC; CDR3: CASSLPTERYGYTF
J: TRBJ1-2; D: -; V: TRBV28; size: -; DNA: TGTGCCAGCAGGGAGGGCTATTTTAACTATGGCTACACCTTC; CDR3: CASREGYFNYGYTF
J: TRBJ2-5; D: -; V: TRBV30; size: -; DNA: TGTGCCTGGAGTGTACGGTTGCGAGAGACCCAGTACTTC; CDR3: CAWSVRLRETQYF
J: TRBJ1-4; D: -; V: TRBV7-9; size: -; DNA: TGTGCCAGCAGCCCTGGGGGGCTGTTTTTT; CDR3: CASSPGGLFF
J: TRBJ2-1; D: TRBD2; V: TRBV7-2; size: -; DNA: TGTGCCAGCAGTCTCCTCGGGGGGGCGTCCTTCAATGAGCAGTTCTTC; CDR3: CASSLLGGASFNEQFF
J: TRBJ1-5; D: TRBD1; V: TRBV18; size: once; DNA: TGTGCCAGCTCACCGAAACAGGGGCAGCCCCAGCATTTT; CDR3: CASSPKQGQPQHF
J: TRBJ1-1; D: -; V: TRBV11-2; size: -; DNA: TGTGCCAGCAGCCTCATGGGCCAGGGGCAGACTGAAGCTTTCTTT; CDR3: CASSLMGQGQTEAFF
J: TRBJ1-1; D: -; V: TRBV19; size: -; DNA: TGTGCCAGTAGTCCTCCCCGGCGGATGAACACTGAAGCTTTCTTT; CDR3: CASSPPRRMNTEAFF
J: TRBJ2-2; D: TRBD2; V: TRBV28; size: -; DNA: TGTGCCAGCAGTTTGGGCGGGAGTAGGATCGGGGAGCTGTTTTTT; CDR3: CASSLGGSRIGELFF
J: TRBJ1-1; D: -; V: TRBV7-2; size: -; DNA: TGTGCCAGCAGCTTGGGGCAGGGGACTGAAGCTTTCTTT; CDR3: CASSLGQGTEAFF
J: TRBJ2-2; D: TRBD2; V: TRBV19; size: few; DNA: TGTGCCAGTAGTTGGAGCGGGGGTCCCGGGGAGCTGTTTTTT; CDR3: CASSWSGGPGELFF
J: TRBJ2-2; D: -; V: TRBV9; size: -; DNA: TGTGCCAGCAGCGTACCTCGGGGGGAGCTGTTTTTT; CDR3: CASSVPRGELFF
J: TRBJ1-2; D: -; V: TRBV9; size: -; DNA: TGTGCCAGCAGCGTGTCCAAAGGAGGAGGCTACACCTTC; CDR3: CASSVSKGGGYTF
J: TRBJ1-1; D: -; V: TRBV5-6; size: few; DNA: TGTGCCAGCAGCTTCCAGGGCCTCATGAACACTGAAGCTTTCTTT; CDR3: CASSFQGLMNTEAFF
J: TRBJ1-6; D: -; V: TRBV9; size: -; DNA: TGTGCCAGCAGCGTAGAGTCGAGCTCCTATAATTCACCCCTCCACTTT; CDR3: CASSVESSSYNSPLHF
J: TRBJ1-5; D: TRBD1; V: TRBV12-3/TRBV12-4; size: -; DNA: TGTGCCAGCAGACTACAGGGGGCCCAGCCCCAGCATTTT; CDR3: CASRLQGAQPQHF
J: TRBJ1-2; D: TRBD1; V: TRBV19; size: -; DNA: TGTGCCAGTAGTATCGCGGGACAGGGGAGAAAACCCAACTATGGCTACACCTTC; CDR3: CASSIAGQGRKPNYGYTF
J: TRBJ1-1; D: -; V: TRBV14; size: once; DNA: TGTGCCAGCAGCCAAGGGCAGAAGAACACTGAAGCTTTCTTT; CDR3: CASSQGQKNTEAFF
J: TRBJ1-2; D: -; V: TRBV5-1; size: -; DNA: TGCGCCAGCAGCTTGGCCTTAACTACGGGGTTTGAGGGTGGCTACACCTTC; CDR3: CASSLALTTGFEGGYTF
J: TRBJ1-6; D: TRBD1; V: TRBV11-3; size: -; DNA: TGTGCCAGCAGCGGGTCAGGGGGCCGATCACCCCTCCACTTT; CDR3: CASSGSGGRSPLHF
J: TRBJ1-1; D: TRBD1; V: TRBV7-9; size: -; DNA: TGTGCCAGCAGCTGGAGGGGGACAGGGGTTTCTGAAGCTTTCTTT; CDR3: CASSWRGTGVSEAFF
J: TRBJ2-1; D: -; V: TRBV4-1; size: -; DNA: TGCGCCAGCAGCCAATCTACCCCAAAGCAGTTCTTC; CDR3: CASSQSTPKQFF
J: TRBJ2-2; D: -; V: TRBV6-2/TRBV6-3; size: -; DNA: TGTGCCAGCAGCCGGGGCGGCGGCACCGGGGAGCTGTTTTTT; CDR3: CASSRGGGTGELFF
J: TRBJ1-1; D: TRBD1; V: TRBV7-8; size: once; DNA: TGTGCCAGCAGCAGGGACAGGGTTACTGAAGCTTTCTTT; CDR3: CASSRDRVTEAFF
J: TRBJ1-2; D: -; V: TRBV2; size: -; DNA: TGTGCCAGCCTTGAGAACGGGGGGGTCCACACCTTC; CDR3: CASLENGGVHTF
J: TRBJ1-4; D: -; V: TRBV2; size: few; DNA: TGTGCCAGCAGAGCACTACAGGGCGGGAGTGAAAAACTGTTTTTT; CDR3: CASRALQGGSEKLFF